This entry describes one T cell receptor (beta chain). Its antigen is unknown. TCRdb keeps only in-frame clones here, not all; method: immunoSEQ multiplex PCR. Of around 100,000 clones detected, nearly 95% appear once; the ten largest clones hold around 0.25%. The CDR3 runs to 12 residues. The V and J ends lost 10 bases and 2 bases respectively, with 11 bases between them. Germline V gives CDR1 SNHLY, CDR2 FYNNEI. The data derive from a study of T cell repertoires and HLA-DP antigens. Sample: CD4+ T cells from PBMCs. The V and J genes are TRBV2 and TRBJ2-5, with D perhaps TRBD2 (7 bases). The source is a woman younger than 30 in good health and CMV-seronegative. The CDR3 DNA reads TGTGCCACAGCGGGACATCAAGAGACCCAGTACTTC. This codes for CATAGHQETQYF.